Listed below are T cell receptor beta chains from one sample, sequenced in a study of monozygotic twins with inflammatory bowel disease. TCRdb reprocessed the 5' RACE reads and reports one entry per CDR3 protein, with no DNA. Its listing shows about 200,000 distinct CDR3 sequences. The sequencing sample was made of blood. These receptor sequences come from a human donor with ulcerative colitis or Crohn's disease, or a healthy co-twin of an affected twin (not recorded which). The CDR3 runs from the conserved cysteine through the conserved F or W. Each record gives: J gene, V gene, CDR3 length, CDR3 protein.

J: TRBJ1-2
V: TRBV24-1
length: 13
CDR3: CATSASDLYGYTF

J: TRBJ1-4
V: TRBV19
length: 15
CDR3: CASSIARTEREKLFF

J: TRBJ2-2
V: TRBV3-1
length: 16
CDR3: CASSPTSGRYTGELFF

J: TRBJ1-1
V: TRBV29-1
length: 12
CDR3: CSAGQLNTEAFF

J: TRBJ2-7
V: TRBV4-1
length: 16
CDR3: CASSQDLGQATYEQYF

J: TRBJ2-7
V: TRBV6-5
length: 17
CDR3: CASSYVPQGKATYEQYF

J: TRBJ1-6
V: TRBV13
length: 12
CDR3: CASSPMGSPLHF

J: TRBJ1-1
V: TRBV20-1
length: 12
CDR3: CSARDLRTEAFF

J: TRBJ1-1
V: TRBV7-9
length: 13
CDR3: CASRYRDDLEAFF

J: TRBJ1-1
V: TRBV29-1
length: 16
CDR3: CSVEDPKGSTDTEAFF